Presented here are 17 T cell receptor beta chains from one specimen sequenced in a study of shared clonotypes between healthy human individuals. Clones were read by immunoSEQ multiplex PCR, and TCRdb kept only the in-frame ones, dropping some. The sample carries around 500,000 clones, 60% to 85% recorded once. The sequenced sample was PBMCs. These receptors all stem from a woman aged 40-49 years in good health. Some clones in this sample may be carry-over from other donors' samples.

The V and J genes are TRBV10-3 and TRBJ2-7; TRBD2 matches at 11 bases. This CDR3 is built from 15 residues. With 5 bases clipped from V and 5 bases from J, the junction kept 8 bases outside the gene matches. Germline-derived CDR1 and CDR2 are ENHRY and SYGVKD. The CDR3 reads CAISFSGRAIDEQYF. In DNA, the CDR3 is TGTGCCATCAGTTTTAGCGGGAGGGCCATAGACGAGCAGTACTTC.

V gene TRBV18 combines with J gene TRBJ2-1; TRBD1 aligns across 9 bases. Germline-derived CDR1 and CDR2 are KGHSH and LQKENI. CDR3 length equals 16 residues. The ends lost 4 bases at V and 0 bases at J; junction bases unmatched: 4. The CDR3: CASSLQGASSYNEQFF. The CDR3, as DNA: TGTGCCAGCTCACTACAGGGGGCCAGCTCCTACAATGAGCAGTTCTTC. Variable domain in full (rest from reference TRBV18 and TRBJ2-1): NAGVMQNPRHLVRRRGQEARLRCSPMKGHSHVYWYRQLPEEGLKFMVYLQKENIIDESGMPKERFSAEFPKEGPSILRIQQVVRGDSAAYFCASSLQGASSYNEQFFGPGTRLTVL.

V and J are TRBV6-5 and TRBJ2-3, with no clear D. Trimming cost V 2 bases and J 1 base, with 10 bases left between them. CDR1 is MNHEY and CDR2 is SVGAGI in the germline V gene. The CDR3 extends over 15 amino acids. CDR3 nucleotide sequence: TGTGCCAGCAGTTACCTCCGGAGTGGCACAGATACGCAGTATTTT. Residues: CASSYLRSGTDTQYF.

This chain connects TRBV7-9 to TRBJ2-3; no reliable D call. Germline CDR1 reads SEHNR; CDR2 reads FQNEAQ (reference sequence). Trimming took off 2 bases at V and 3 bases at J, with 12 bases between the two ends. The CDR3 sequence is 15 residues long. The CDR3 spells CASSLLQAETDTQYF. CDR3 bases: TGTGCCAGCAGCTTACTGCAGGCGGAAACAGATACGCAGTATTTT.

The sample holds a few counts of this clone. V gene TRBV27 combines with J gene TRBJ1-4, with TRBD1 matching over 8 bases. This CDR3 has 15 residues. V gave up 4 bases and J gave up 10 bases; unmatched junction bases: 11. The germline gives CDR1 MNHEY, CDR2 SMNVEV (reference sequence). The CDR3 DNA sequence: TGTGCCAGCAGTTCGACAGGGGCCCCGGGGGGAAAACTGTTTTTT. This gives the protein CASSSTGAPGGKLFF.

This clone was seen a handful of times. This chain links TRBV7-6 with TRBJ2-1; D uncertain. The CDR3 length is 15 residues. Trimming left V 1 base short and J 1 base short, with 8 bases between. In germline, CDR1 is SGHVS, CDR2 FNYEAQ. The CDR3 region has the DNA TGTGCCAGCAGCTTAGGGCCGACTTCCTACAATGAGCAGTTCTTC. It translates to CASSLGPTSYNEQFF.

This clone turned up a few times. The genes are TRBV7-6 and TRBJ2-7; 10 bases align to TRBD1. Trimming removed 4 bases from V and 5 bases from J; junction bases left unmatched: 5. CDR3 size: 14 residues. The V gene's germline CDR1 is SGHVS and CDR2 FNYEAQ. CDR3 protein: CASSSRDRGDEQYF. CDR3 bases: TGTGCCAGCAGCTCCCGGGACAGGGGTGACGAGCAGTACTTC.

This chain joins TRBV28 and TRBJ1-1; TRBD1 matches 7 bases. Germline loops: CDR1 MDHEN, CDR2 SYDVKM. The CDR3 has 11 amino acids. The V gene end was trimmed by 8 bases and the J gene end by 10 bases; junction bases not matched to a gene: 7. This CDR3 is CASSGGFAAFF. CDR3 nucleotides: TGTGCCAGCTCAGGGGGTTTTGCAGCTTTCTTT.

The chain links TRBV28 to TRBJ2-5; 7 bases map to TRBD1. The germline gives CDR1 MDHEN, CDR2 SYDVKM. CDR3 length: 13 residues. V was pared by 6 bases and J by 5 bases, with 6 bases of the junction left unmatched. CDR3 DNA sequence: TGTGCCAGCAGCCGACAGGGCCGGGAGACCCAGTACTTC. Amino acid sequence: CASSRQGRETQYF.

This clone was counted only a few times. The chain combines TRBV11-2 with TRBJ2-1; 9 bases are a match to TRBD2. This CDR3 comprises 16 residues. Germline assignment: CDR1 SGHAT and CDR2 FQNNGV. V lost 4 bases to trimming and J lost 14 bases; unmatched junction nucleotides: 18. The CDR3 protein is CASSSPRRTSAQRKFF. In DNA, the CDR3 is TGTGCCAGCAGCTCCCCCCGACGGACTAGCGCCCAGAGGAAGTTCTTC.

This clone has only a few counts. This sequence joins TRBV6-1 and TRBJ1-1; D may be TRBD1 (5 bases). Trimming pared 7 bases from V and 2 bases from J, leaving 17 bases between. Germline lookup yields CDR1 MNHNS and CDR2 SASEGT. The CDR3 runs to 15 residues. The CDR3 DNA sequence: TGTGCCAGCAACCTTCGGGACCGTTCAAACACTGAAGCTTTCTTT. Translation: CASNLRDRSNTEAFF.

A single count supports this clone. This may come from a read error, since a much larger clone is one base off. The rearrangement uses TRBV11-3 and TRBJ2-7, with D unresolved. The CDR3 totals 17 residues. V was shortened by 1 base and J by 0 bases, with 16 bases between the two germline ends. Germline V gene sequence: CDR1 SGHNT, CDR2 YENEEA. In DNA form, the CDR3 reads TGTGCCAGCAGCTTAGCACTCGGCAGCGACGCCTCCTACGAGCAGTACTTC. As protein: CASSLALGSDASYEQYF.

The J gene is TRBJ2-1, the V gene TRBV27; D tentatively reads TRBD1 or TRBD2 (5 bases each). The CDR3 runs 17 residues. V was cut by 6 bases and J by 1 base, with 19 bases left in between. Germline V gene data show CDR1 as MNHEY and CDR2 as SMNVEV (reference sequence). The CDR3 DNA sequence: TGTGCCAGCAGCCCTCCGGGACGGCCTAAATCCTACAATGAGCAGTTCTTC. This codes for CASSPPGRPKSYNEQFF.

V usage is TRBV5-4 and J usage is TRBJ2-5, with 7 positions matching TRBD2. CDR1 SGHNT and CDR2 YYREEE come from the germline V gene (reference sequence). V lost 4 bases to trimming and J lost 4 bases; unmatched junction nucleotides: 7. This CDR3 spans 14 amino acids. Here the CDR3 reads CASSLGGDGETQYF. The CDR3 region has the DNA TGTGCCAGCAGCCTGGGGGGGGACGGAGAGACCCAGTACTTC.

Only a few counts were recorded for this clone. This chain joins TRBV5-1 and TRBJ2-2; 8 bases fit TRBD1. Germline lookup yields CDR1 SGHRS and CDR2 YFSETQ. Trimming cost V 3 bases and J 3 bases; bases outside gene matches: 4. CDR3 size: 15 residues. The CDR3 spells CASSSGGADTGELFF. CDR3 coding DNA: TGCGCCAGCAGCTCAGGGGGCGCGGACACCGGGGAGCTGTTTTTT.

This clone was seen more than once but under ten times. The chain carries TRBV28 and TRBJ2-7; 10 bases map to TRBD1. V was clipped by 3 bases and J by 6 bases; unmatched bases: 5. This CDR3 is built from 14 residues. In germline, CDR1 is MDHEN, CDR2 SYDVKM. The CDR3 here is CASSLDRGYAEQYF. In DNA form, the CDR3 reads TGTGCCAGCAGTTTGGACAGGGGGTACGCCGAGCAGTACTTC. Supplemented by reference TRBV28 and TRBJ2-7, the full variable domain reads DVKVTQSSRYLVKRTGEKVFLECVQDMDHENMFWYRQDPGLGLRLIYFSYDVKMKEKGDIPEGYSVSREKKERFSLILESASTNQTSMYLCASSLDRGYAEQYFGPGTRLTVT.

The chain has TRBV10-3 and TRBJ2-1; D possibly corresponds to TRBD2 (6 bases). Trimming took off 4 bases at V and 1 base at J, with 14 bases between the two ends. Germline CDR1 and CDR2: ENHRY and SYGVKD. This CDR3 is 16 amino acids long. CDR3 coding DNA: TGTGCCATCAGTGGGGTTGGCGGGATTTCCTACAATGAGCAGTTCTTC. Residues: CAISGVGGISYNEQFF.